Sequencing of this T cell receptor (beta chain) was carried out in a study of cytomegalovirus exposure and HLA in healthy donors. Findings and caveats of the study: Analysis performed later showed TCR beta chains linked to HLA being more clonally expanded than equally common others.

The CDR3 runs to 15 residues. Per germline, CDR1 MGHRA and CDR2 YSYEKL. J lost 5 bases, V lost 4 bases, and 6 bases had no gene match. PCR primers comprised 60 Vbeta and 13 Jbeta primers. Authors' processing steps: It was a later analysis that counted some 80 million unique TCR beta chains, of which 9.5 million to 14 million were shared. The repertoire was sequenced with immunoSEQ multiplex PCR; TCRdb's copy has only in-frame clones and lacks some. The D gene and trimming were derived from the DNA, and the V and J assignments and clone size from that table. The data show a few hundred thousand clones, about 81% seen once. With regard to this clone: The antigen is not known.

Sequenced: PBMCs. This chain joins TRBV4-1 and TRBJ2-1, with 9 bases fitting TRBD1. This TCR came from an older woman in good health and CMV-seropositive. This CDR3 is CASSPGQGANNEQFF. Written as DNA, the CDR3 is TGCGCCAGCAGCCCGGGACAGGGAGCTAACAATGAGCAGTTCTTC.